The next 24 T cell receptor beta chains were all read from a single sample in a study of T cells in Graves' hyperthyroidism and ophthalmopathy. RNA transcripts were the template for amplifying TCR beta CDR3 regions. Using the HTBI primer set, a first-round RT-PCR was run on the TCR CDR3. TCRdb used MiXCR to reprocess the multiplex PCR reads, holding one entry per CDR3 protein. The data show approximately 430,000 distinct CDR3 sequences, 14% to 15% seen once. The sequenced sample consisted of blood. Every receptor here comes from a man in his late teens or twenties with Graves' ophthalmopathy.

In its sample, this clonotype was seen a few times. The gene calls are TRBV6-1 and TRBJ2-7, with TRBD2 matching over 15 bases. Looked up from germline, CDR1 is MNHNS and CDR2 is SASEGT. This CDR3 region has 15 residues. The ends lost 6 bases at V and 4 bases at J; junction bases unmatched: 4. The CDR3 nucleotides read TGTGCCAGCAGAAACGGACTAGCGGGAGGGTACGAGCAGTACTTC. Residues: CASRNGLAGGYEQYF.

This clonotype was detected many times. The chain recombines TRBV6-6 with TRBJ2-2; D is unclear. The CDR3 runs 13 residues. The germline V and J ends were trimmed by 0 bases and 5 bases, with 4 bases remaining between them. Germline V gene lookup returns CDR1 MNHNY and CDR2 SVGAGI (reference sequence). In DNA form, the CDR3 reads TGTGCCAGCAGTTACTCGAGGACCGGGGAGCTGTTTTTT. The encoded protein is CASSYSRTGELFF.

This clonotype occurred once. The conserved closing phenylalanine or tryptophan is absent in this CDR3, likely reflecting a read error. The gene calls are TRBV9 and TRBJ2-3; D not certain. The length of the CDR3 is 11 residues. Germline V lookup: CDR1 SGDLS, CDR2 YYNGEE. V was trimmed by 0 bases and J by 5 bases, leaving 1 base between them. CDR3 in amino acids: CASSVVDTQYS. CDR3 sequence (DNA): TGTGCCAGCAGCGTAGTAGATACGCAGTATTCT.

This clonotype was seen repeatedly, ten times or more. This chain uses TRBV18 with TRBJ2-3; TRBD1 matches 8 bases. The germline V gene encodes CDR1 KGHSH and CDR2 LQKENI. The CDR3 runs 16 residues. V was clipped by 3 bases and J by 6 bases; unmatched bases: 11. The CDR3 region has the DNA TGTGCCAGCTCACCGGCGATGACAGGGGCGATTGATACGCAGTATTTT. This sequence encodes CASSPAMTGAIDTQYF.

This clonotype was counted only a few times. The chain recombines TRBV24-1 with TRBJ2-7, with unresolved D. V gave up 3 bases and J gave up 2 bases, with 10 bases separating them. The CDR3 contains 14 residues. Germline V lookup: CDR1 KGHDR, CDR2 SFDVKD. CDR3 sequence: CATSDPLEPYEQYF. In nucleotides, the CDR3 is TGTGCCACCAGTGATCCCTTGGAGCCCTACGAGCAGTACTTC.

This clonotype was recorded many times. The rearrangement uses TRBV20-1 and TRBJ2-5; 7 bases map to TRBD2. After removal of 6 bases from V and 2 bases from J, the junction contained 15 bases not matched to a gene. This CDR3 has 16 amino acids. Germline CDR1 is DFQATT and CDR2 is SNEGSKA (reference sequence). CDR3 sequence (DNA): TGCAGTGCCAAAAGGTCCCTAGCGGCCCAGCAAGAGACCCAGTACTTC. Protein product: CSAKRSLAAQQETQYF.

In its sample, this clonotype was seen many times. V gene TRBV10-3 combines with J gene TRBJ1-2, with TRBD1 matching over 8 bases. Germline CDR1 ENHRY, CDR2 SYGVKD. Trimming took 0 bases from V and 4 from J; bases not matched to a gene: 1. The CDR3 is made up of 14 amino acids. For the CDR3, the DNA is TGTGCCATCAGTGAGTCCGGACAGGGCTATGGCTACACCTTC. Amino acids: CAISESGQGYGYTF.

The chain is built from TRBV5-1 and TRBJ1-4; D gene unclear. V lost 5 bases and J 6 bases, leaving 14 bases between the germline ends. This CDR3 is built from 14 residues. The germline V gene encodes CDR1 SGHRS and CDR2 YFSETQ. CDR3 DNA sequence: TGCGCCAGCAGTGGGCTCGGCGGGGATGAAAAACTGTTTTTT. The encoded protein is CASSGLGGDEKLFF.

J is TRBJ2-7 and V is TRBV19, with 8 bases lining up with TRBD1. The junction had 11 bases not matched to a gene; V was cut back by 10 bases and J by 0 bases. The CDR3 has 15 residues. Germline lookup yields CDR1 LNHDA and CDR2 SQIVND (reference sequence). The CDR3 nucleotides read TGTGCCAATCGGACAGGGATGGAAGTCTCCTACGAGCAGTACTTC. Its protein is CANRTGMEVSYEQYF.

For this clonotype: A much bigger clone sits one base away, suggesting this may be a read error. This chain joins TRBV12-3 or TRBV12-4 and TRBJ1-5; the D is unclear. This CDR3 contains 13 residues. Trimming removed 8 bases from V and 4 bases from J, with 12 bases in between. CDR3: CASADGPNQPQHF. The DNA for the CDR3 is TGTGCCAGCGCAGACGGACCTAATCAGCCCCAGCATTTT.

This clonotype was seen a few times. This chain connects TRBV7-9 to TRBJ2-6; 9 bases match TRBD1. CDR1 SEHNR and CDR2 FQNEAQ come from the germline V gene (reference sequence). After removal of 5 bases from V and 2 bases from J, the junction contained 13 bases not matched to a gene. CDR3 size: 19 residues. CDR3 region: CASSQTSTGTGTGANVLTF. CDR3 coding DNA: TGTGCCAGCAGCCAAACATCTACCGGGACAGGGACTGGGGCCAACGTCCTGACTTTC.

This clonotype was detected many times. The genes are TRBV11-2 and TRBJ1-1, with unresolved D. The CDR3 totals 14 residues. V was trimmed by 2 bases and J by 3 bases, leaving 10 bases between them. CDR1 and CDR2 (germline): SGHAT, FQNNGV. As DNA, the CDR3 is TGTGCCAGCAGCTTAAGTTTTGGGTACACTGAAGCTTTCTTT. Translating it yields CASSLSFGYTEAFF.

The chain links TRBV5-1 to TRBJ2-1; unclear D gene. The V gene lost 4 bases and the J gene lost 0 bases, with 14 bases spanning the gap. In germline, CDR1 is SGHRS, CDR2 YFSETQ. The CDR3 covers 16 residues. CDR3 loop: CASSPGTYSSYNEQFF. The CDR3 DNA reads TGCGCCAGCAGCCCAGGAACCTACAGCTCCTACAATGAGCAGTTCTTC.

This clonotype was detected ten times or more. V and J are TRBV20-1 and TRBJ2-7, with a weak D call TRBD1 (6 bases). In germline, CDR1 is DFQATT, CDR2 SNEGSKA (reference sequence). V was trimmed by 5 bases and J by 0 bases, leaving 17 bases between them. This CDR3 contains 15 residues. CDR3 nucleotides: TGCAGTGCTCCCGACAGGCCGAGGAGCTCCTACGAGCAGTACTTC. Its translation: CSAPDRPRSSYEQYF.

The V gene is TRBV19, the J gene TRBJ2-3, with 10 bases that match TRBD2. With V trimmed by 4 bases and J by 2 bases, 6 bases remained unmatched. The CDR3 is 16 amino acids. Germline CDR1 is LNHDA and CDR2 is SQIVND (reference sequence). The CDR3 region has the DNA TGTGCCAGTAGTAAAATAGCGGGAGGAGTCACAGATACGCAGTATTTT. This codes for CASSKIAGGVTDTQYF.

The sample holds many counts of this clonotype. V is TRBV6-1 and J is TRBJ2-1; D possibly corresponds to TRBD1 (5 bases). The CDR3 runs to 17 residues. The V gene lost 4 bases and the J gene lost 4 bases, with 20 bases spanning the gap. CDR1 MNHNS and CDR2 SASEGT come from the germline V gene. The CDR3 loop is CASSVSLTGPPYNEQFF. The CDR3 DNA follows: TGTGCCAGCAGTGTATCCCTAACAGGTCCTCCGTACAATGAGCAGTTCTTC.

This clonotype occurred a few times. The chain links TRBV9 to TRBJ2-1, with 12 bases lining up with TRBD2. Germline CDR1 is SGDLS and CDR2 is YYNGEE. The CDR3 is 14 residues long. The V gene end was trimmed by 4 bases and the J gene end by 5 bases; junction bases not matched to a gene: 1. DNA of the CDR3: TGTGCCAGCAGCACTAGCGGGAGGAACAATGAGCAGTTCTTC. It specifies CASSTSGRNNEQFF.

In this sample, this clonotype turned up many times. The chain links TRBV6-1 to TRBJ2-7; D possibly corresponds to TRBD1 (6 bases). The CDR3 extends over 14 amino acids. Germline CDR1 and CDR2: MNHNS and SASEGT. Deletions cut 0 bases from V and 0 bases from J, with 6 bases between. CDR3 residues: CASSEADSSYEQYF. The CDR3 DNA is TGTGCCAGCAGTGAAGCGGACAGCTCCTACGAGCAGTACTTC.

There are many counts of this clonotype. The chain links TRBV3-1 to TRBJ2-1; D unclear. Germline CDR1 LGHDT, CDR2 YNNKEL (reference sequence). The CDR3 extends over 12 amino acids. Trimming pared 7 bases from V and 8 bases from J, leaving 12 bases between. CDR3 protein: CASNSDWDEQFF. The CDR3 coding sequence is TGTGCCAGCAACTCGGATTGGGATGAGCAGTTCTTC.

This clonotype was seen ten or more times. CDR3 residues: CSAPARWGPQETQYF. The CDR3 bases are TGCAGTGCTCCAGCGCGCTGGGGGCCCCAAGAGACCCAGTACTTC. The rearrangement links TRBV20-1 to TRBJ2-5, with D perhaps matching TRBD1 (6 bases). The germline V gene encodes CDR1 DFQATT and CDR2 SNEGSKA (reference sequence). The CDR3 has 15 amino acids. V lost 5 bases, J lost 1 base, and 17 bases lay in between.

This clonotype came up many times. This chain links TRBV7-2 with TRBJ1-4, with 8 bases aligning to TRBD1. This CDR3 region has 17 residues. V was pared by 2 bases and J by 5 bases, with 10 bases of the junction left unmatched. Germline V gene data show CDR1 as SGHTA and CDR2 as FQGNSA. This chain's CDR3 is CASSLLAPGQGNEKLFF. In nucleotides, the CDR3 is TGTGCCAGCAGCTTACTAGCCCCCGGACAGGGAAATGAAAAACTGTTTTTT. The full variable domain, rest sourced from reference TRBV7-2 and TRBJ1-4, is GAGVSQSPSNKVTEKGKDVELRCDPISGHTALYWYRQSLGQGLEFLIYFQGNSAPDKSGLPSDRFSAERTGGSVSTLTIQRTQQEDSAVYLCASSLLAPGQGNEKLFFGSGTQLSVL.

There are many counts of this clonotype. J is TRBJ1-4 and V is TRBV7-8, with D unclear. The germline gives CDR1 SGHVS, CDR2 FQNEAQ. The CDR3 length is 15 residues. Trimming removed 1 base at V and 0 bases at J, with 6 bases between. CDR3 amino acids: CASSLDGATNEKLFF. The CDR3 coding sequence is TGTGCCAGCAGCTTAGACGGGGCAACTAATGAAAAACTGTTTTTT. The full variable domain, in which reference TRBV7-8 and TRBJ1-4 provide the parts outside the CDR3, is GAGVSQSPRYKVAKRGQDVALRCDPISGHVSLFWYQQALGQGPEFLTYFQNEAQLDKSGLPSDRFFAERPEGSVSTLKIQRTQQEDSAVYLCASSLDGATNEKLFFGSGTQLSVL.

This clonotype occurred once. The chain combines TRBV2 with TRBJ2-2; D not certain. Trimming stripped 1 base from V and 2 bases from J, with 2 bases between. CDR1 and CDR2 from the germline V gene are SNHLY and FYNNEI. The length of the CDR3 is 13 residues. CDR3 loop: CASSEVNTGELFF. DNA of the CDR3: TGTGCCAGCAGTGAAGTCAACACCGGGGAGCTGTTTTTT.

This clonotype was picked up many times. This chain uses TRBV7-3 with TRBJ1-1; D unclear. CDR1 and CDR2 (germline): SGHTA, FQGTGA. V lost 5 bases to trimming and J lost 2 bases, with 9 bases between them. The CDR3 sequence is 13 residues long. In nucleotides, the CDR3 is TGTGCCAGCAGCAAAGCCGCCAACACTGAAGCTTTCTTT. Its translation is CASSKAANTEAFF.